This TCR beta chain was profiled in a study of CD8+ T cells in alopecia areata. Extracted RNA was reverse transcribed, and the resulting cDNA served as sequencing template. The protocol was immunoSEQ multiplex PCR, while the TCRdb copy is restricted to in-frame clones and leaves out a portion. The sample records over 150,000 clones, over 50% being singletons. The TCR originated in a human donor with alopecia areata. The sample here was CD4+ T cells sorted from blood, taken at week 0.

The CDR3 DNA follows: TGTGCCAGCAGGAGGACAGGGGCTAACAATGAGCAGTTCTTC. It yields the protein CASRRTGANNEQFF. The rearrangement links TRBV6-5 to TRBJ2-1; 9 bases fit TRBD1. Germline V CDR1 and CDR2: MNHEY, SVGAGI. The CDR3 is 14 amino acids. V shed 6 bases and J 5 bases; nucleotides not matched to a gene: 5.